These 23 T cell receptor beta chains were all obtained from the same sample, sequenced in a study of blood T cell repertoires in COVID-19 (TCRdb year 2020). Libraries were built with the immunoSEQ multiplex PCR assay. What TCRdb holds here is the immuneACCESS table cut down to in-frame rearrangements. Part of the clones is not present; checked against another copy, under half of the missing clones reflect an unresolved V gene, and the others are unexplained. This sample holds some 210,000 clones; around 86% were observed only once. 6.5% of the sample is held by the ten biggest clonotypes. What was sequenced was peripheral blood. The receptor set was obtained from a man aged 55 to 70 who had recovered from COVID-19.

This clone was seen a few times. The CDR3 nucleotides read TGTGCCAGCAGCTGGACAGGGACTCAAAAACTGTTTTTT. Translating gives CASSWTGTQKLFF. The V and J genes are TRBV3-1 (or the pseudogene TRBV3-2) and TRBJ1-4; TRBD1 agrees at 8 bases. Germline V gene sequence: CDR1 LGHDT, CDR2 YNNKEL (reference sequence). The junction had 5 bases not matched to a gene; V was cut back by 5 bases and J by 9 bases. The CDR3 runs 13 residues.

This chain joins TRBV19 and TRBJ1-4; possibly TRBD1 for D (5 bases). CDR3 length equals 14 residues. CDR1 is LNHDA, CDR2 SQIVND, per germline (reference sequence). V gave up 7 bases and J gave up 7 bases, with 16 bases separating them. For the CDR3, the DNA is TGTGCCAGTACCATGGGGGGGATCGGTGAAAAACTGTTTTTT. It encodes CASTMGGIGEKLFF. Full variable domain (missing parts from reference TRBV19 and TRBJ1-4): DGGITQSPKYLFRKEGQNVTLSCEQNLNHDAMYWYRQDPGQGLRLIYYSQIVNDFQKGDIAEGYSVSREKKESFPLTVTSAQKNPTAFYLCASTMGGIGEKLFFGSGTQLSVL.

The chain is built from TRBV10-3 and TRBJ2-5; 14 bases align to TRBD2. Germline V lookup: CDR1 ENHRY, CDR2 SYGVKD. The CDR3 spans 17 residues. V shed 10 bases, J shed 5 bases, and the junction held 15 bases outside the gene matches. In nucleotides, the CDR3 is TGTGCCACCAGACGTCCGGGACTAGCGGGGGATAGGGAGACCCAGTACTTC. Translating gives CATRRPGLAGDRETQYF.

V gene TRBV11-1 combines with J gene TRBJ2-3; 14 bases map to TRBD2. The CDR3 contains 14 residues. J lost 11 bases, V lost 3 bases, and 4 bases had no gene match. Germline assignment: CDR1 SGHAT and CDR2 FQDESV (reference sequence). The CDR3 DNA reads as TGTGCCAGCAGCTTCGCCGGGACTAGCGGGGGGCAGTATTTT. Its translation is CASSFAGTSGGQYF.

V usage is TRBV9 and J usage is TRBJ1-2; the match to TRBD1 covers 7 bases. The length of the CDR3 is 17 residues. The germline gives CDR1 SGDLS, CDR2 YYNGEE. J gave up 1 base and V 3 bases, and 12 bases lay outside the gene matches. This chain's CDR3 is CASSARGGRGFNYGYTF. CDR3 DNA: TGTGCCAGCAGCGCTCGAGGGGGCAGGGGATTTAACTATGGCTACACCTTC.

The chain combines TRBV5-4 with TRBJ2-7, with 8 bases that match TRBD1. Germline V lookup: CDR1 SGHNT, CDR2 YYREEE (reference sequence). Unmatched junction bases numbered 10, after V lost 3 bases and J lost 2 bases. There are 16 residues in the CDR3. The CDR3 spells CASSSTGRGQAYEQYF. The CDR3 DNA sequence: TGTGCCAGCAGCTCCACCGGCAGGGGGCAAGCCTACGAGCAGTACTTC.

The chain joins TRBV29-1 to TRBJ2-7; 7 nucleotides agree with TRBD1. Losses at the gene ends were 6 bases for V and 3 bases for J; bases not matched to a gene: 5. The V gene's germline CDR1 is SQVTM and CDR2 ANQGSEA. The CDR3 consists of 12 residues. The CDR3 here is CSVLTGNYEQYF. DNA of the CDR3: TGCAGCGTACTGACAGGGAACTACGAGCAGTACTTC.

The chain uses TRBV9 and TRBJ2-2, with 10 positions matching TRBD2. The CDR3 consists of 18 residues. Per the germline V gene, CDR1 is SGDLS and CDR2 is YYNGEE. The J segment lost 2 bases and the V segment lost 0 bases, leaving 7 bases of the junction unmatched. Written as DNA, the CDR3 is TGTGCCAGCAGCGTAGCCGGGGGACTAGCGATTAACACCGGGGAGCTGTTTTTT. Translation gives CASSVAGGLAINTGELFF.

Comment on this clone: The sample has other DNA sequences that encode this CDR3 too. The chain is built from TRBV7-9 and TRBJ1-1; no firm D call. The CDR3 spans 13 residues. Trimming took off 5 bases at V and 3 bases at J, with 10 bases between the two ends. Germline loops: CDR1 SEHNR, CDR2 FQNEAQ (reference sequence). CDR3 in amino acids: CASSPRSYTEAFF. The CDR3, as DNA: TGTGCCAGCAGCCCTCGGTCCTACACTGAAGCTTTCTTT.

This clone appeared once. The rearrangement uses TRBV6-2 or TRBV6-3 and TRBJ2-2; D may be TRBD2 (6 bases). Looked up from germline, CDR1 is MNHEY and CDR2 is SVGEGT. The CDR3 covers 14 residues. Trimming shortened V by 5 bases and J by 4 bases, and 11 bases separated the two germline ends. This CDR3 reads CASSGGGATGELFF. In DNA form, the CDR3 reads TGTGCCAGCAGTGGTGGCGGGGCCACCGGGGAGCTGTTTTTT.

This chain connects TRBV3-1 (or the pseudogene TRBV3-2) to TRBJ2-2; a possible D gene is TRBD1 (5 bases). This CDR3 region has 17 residues. Deletions cut 0 bases from V and 6 bases from J, with 17 bases between. Germline V gene sequence: CDR1 LGHDT, CDR2 YNNKEL (reference sequence). CDR3 amino acids: CASSQEGRVERSGELFF. CDR3 nucleotide sequence: TGTGCCAGCAGCCAAGAGGGCAGGGTCGAGAGGTCCGGGGAGCTGTTTTTT.

The chain joins TRBV7-8 to TRBJ2-7; 10 nucleotides align to TRBD1. From germline, CDR1 is SGHVS and CDR2 FQNEAQ. This CDR3 has 15 residues. The V and J ends lost 1 base and 5 bases, in that order; junction bases with no gene match: 5. The CDR3 bases are TGTGCCAGCAGCTTAGGGGACAGGGGTTTCAACGAGCAGTACTTC. Protein: CASSLGDRGFNEQYF. Using reference TRBV7-8 and TRBJ2-7 for the parts outside the CDR3, the full variable domain is GAGVSQSPRYKVAKRGQDVALRCDPISGHVSLFWYQQALGQGPEFLTYFQNEAQLDKSGLPSDRFFAERPEGSVSTLKIQRTQQEDSAVYLCASSLGDRGFNEQYFGPGTRLTVT.

The CDR3: CASSFPGTGGFRSGKLFF. CDR3 DNA: TGTGCCAGCAGCTTCCCCGGGACAGGGGGCTTTAGATCCGGAAAACTGTTTTTT. V is TRBV11-2 and J is TRBJ1-4; 12 positions match TRBD1. The CDR3 is made up of 18 amino acids. The trim removed 3 bases at V and 10 bases at J, leaving 15 bases unmatched. Germline lookup yields CDR1 SGHAT and CDR2 FQNNGV. Filled out from reference TRBV11-2 and TRBJ1-4, the complete variable domain reads EAGVAQSPRYKIIEKRQSVAFWCNPISGHATLYWYQQILGQGPKLLIQFQNNGVVDDSQLPKDRFSAERLKGVDSTLKIQPAKLEDSAVYLCASSFPGTGGFRSGKLFFGSGTQLSVL.

The chain couples TRBV5-8 to TRBJ1-5; maybe TRBD1 (5 bases). Germline V lookup: CDR1 SGHTS, CDR2 YDEGEE. V lost 3 bases and J 4 bases, leaving 17 bases between the germline ends. The CDR3 is 16 residues long. The CDR3 here is CASSSSMTVRNQPQHF. The CDR3 region has the DNA TGTGCCAGCAGCTCCTCAATGACAGTTCGTAATCAGCCCCAGCATTTT.

The chain has TRBV28 and TRBJ1-5; 7 positions match TRBD1. The CDR3 spans 12 residues. CDR1 is MDHEN, CDR2 SYDVKM, per germline. V shed 7 bases and J 6 bases; nucleotides not matched to a gene: 3. CDR3 protein: CASNTGVQPQHF. In nucleotides, the CDR3 is TGTGCCAGCAATACAGGGGTTCAGCCCCAGCATTTT.

This sequence joins TRBV4-3 and TRBJ1-2; TRBD1 agrees at 7 bases. The CDR3 contains 14 residues. The V segment lost 2 bases and the J segment 5 bases; nucleotides outside the gene matches: 5. Germline CDR1 is LGHNA and CDR2 is YSLEER. For the CDR3, the DNA is TGCGCCAGCAGCCAAACGGGACAGAGGTATGGCTACACCTTC. Residues: CASSQTGQRYGYTF.

The chain links TRBV12-5 to TRBJ2-2, with 9 bases identical to TRBD1. V lost 1 base and J lost 3; bases outside the gene matches: 0. The CDR3 is 15 amino acids. Germline assignment: CDR1 LGHNT and CDR2 FRNRAP. The CDR3 loop reads CASGLGDRDTGELFF. The CDR3 coding sequence is TGTGCTAGTGGTTTGGGGGACAGGGACACCGGGGAGCTGTTTTTT.

J is TRBJ2-3 and V is TRBV10-3; D is undetermined. CDR1 and CDR2 from the germline V gene are ENHRY and SYGVKD. V was trimmed by 2 bases and J by 0 bases, leaving 3 bases between them. The CDR3 contains 13 residues. The CDR3 reads CAISEPSTDTQYF. In DNA, the CDR3 is TGTGCCATCAGTGAGCCTAGCACAGATACGCAGTATTTT.

This clone was picked up a small number of times. V is TRBV2 and J is TRBJ1-2; 7 nucleotides match TRBD1. The CDR3 length is 12 residues. Germline loops: CDR1 SNHLY, CDR2 FYNNEI. The V gene end was trimmed by 6 bases and the J gene end by 7 bases; junction bases not matched to a gene: 5. The CDR3 region is CASSTGVGGYTF. CDR3 in DNA: TGTGCCAGCAGCACAGGGGTGGGTGGCTACACCTTC.

The rearrangement uses TRBV5-6 and TRBJ1-2; 7 nucleotides match TRBD1. The CDR3 has 15 amino acids. Germline CDR1 reads SGHDT; CDR2 reads YYEEEE. Trimming removed 4 bases from V and 4 bases from J; junction bases left unmatched: 10. CDR3 DNA sequence: TGTGCCAGCAGCGCCATCGGGACAGACCTCTATGGCTACACCTTC. Amino acid sequence: CASSAIGTDLYGYTF.

This clone turned up a few times. The chain employs TRBV9 and TRBJ1-2; D ambiguous. This CDR3 has 13 amino acids. Trimming removed 1 base from V and 4 bases from J, with 8 bases in between. In germline, CDR1 is SGDLS, CDR2 YYNGEE. The CDR3 DNA sequence: TGTGCCAGCAGCGTACGGGGTCCCTATGGCTACACCTTC. Its protein product is CASSVRGPYGYTF.

This sequence joins TRBV9 and TRBJ1-2; D remains unclear. Germline lookup yields CDR1 SGDLS and CDR2 YYNGEE. The CDR3 totals 12 residues. V was shortened by 0 bases and J by 5 bases, with 5 bases between the two germline ends. CDR3 nucleotides: TGTGCCAGCAGCGTAGGGAGTTATGGCTACACCTTC. Translation gives CASSVGSYGYTF.

This rearrangement joins TRBV27 to TRBJ2-1; 8 nucleotides match TRBD2. The CDR3 covers 14 residues. Germline trimming cut 6 bases from V and 3 bases from J; bases unmatched to any gene: 4. Germline CDR1 reads MNHEY; CDR2 reads SMNVEV (reference sequence). The CDR3 here is CASRASGFYNEQFF. The CDR3 DNA follows: TGTGCCAGCAGGGCTAGCGGGTTCTACAATGAGCAGTTCTTC.